This T cell receptor (beta chain) was sequenced for a study of cytomegalovirus exposure and HLA in healthy donors. The PCR used 60 Vbeta and 13 Jbeta primers. Authors' data handling: Among the unique TCR beta chains that a later analysis counted, about 85 million in all, roughly 9.9 million were shared. Profiling relied on immunoSEQ multiplex PCR, and the TCRdb table lists in-frame clones only, not all of them. Clone size and V and J calls were adopted from that table, with D and trimming inferred from the DNA. The sample includes 190,000 or so clones, 79% seen only once; the top ten take approximately 1.4%. This TCR was recovered from a girl aged 5 to 17 in good health and CMV-seropositive. Sample: PBMCs.

CDR3 residues: CASSPRGTSNYEQYF. The CDR3 bases are TGTGCCAGCAGCCCCCGTGGGACTAGCAACTACGAGCAGTACTTC. This chain uses TRBV13 with TRBJ2-7; TRBD2 agrees at 9 bases. With 5 bases clipped from V and 3 bases from J, the junction kept 8 bases outside the gene matches. This CDR3 region has 15 residues. Germline CDR1 PRHDT, CDR2 FYEKMQ (reference sequence).